This TCR beta chain is from a study of T cell changes during pregnancy in multiple sclerosis. Data came from immunoSEQ multiplex PCR; TCRdb stores just in-frame clones and leaves some out. The sample includes under 50,000 clones, about 94% of them seen just once. Looked up from germline, CDR1 is MGHDK and CDR2 is SYGVNS. The V and J ends lost 6 bases and 4 bases, in that order; junction bases with no gene match: 11. The CDR3 is 15 amino acids. The specimen was CD8+ T cells from peripheral blood mononuclear cells, collected in the first trimester of pregnancy. The J gene is TRBJ2-7, the V gene TRBV25-1; 8 bases are shared with TRBD1. This TCR came from a female donor with multiple sclerosis, enrolled in a pregnancy study. The CDR3, as DNA: TGTGCCAGCAGCGCCACCGGGACAGGCCAATACGAGCAGTACTTC. Its protein product is CASSATGTGQYEQYF.